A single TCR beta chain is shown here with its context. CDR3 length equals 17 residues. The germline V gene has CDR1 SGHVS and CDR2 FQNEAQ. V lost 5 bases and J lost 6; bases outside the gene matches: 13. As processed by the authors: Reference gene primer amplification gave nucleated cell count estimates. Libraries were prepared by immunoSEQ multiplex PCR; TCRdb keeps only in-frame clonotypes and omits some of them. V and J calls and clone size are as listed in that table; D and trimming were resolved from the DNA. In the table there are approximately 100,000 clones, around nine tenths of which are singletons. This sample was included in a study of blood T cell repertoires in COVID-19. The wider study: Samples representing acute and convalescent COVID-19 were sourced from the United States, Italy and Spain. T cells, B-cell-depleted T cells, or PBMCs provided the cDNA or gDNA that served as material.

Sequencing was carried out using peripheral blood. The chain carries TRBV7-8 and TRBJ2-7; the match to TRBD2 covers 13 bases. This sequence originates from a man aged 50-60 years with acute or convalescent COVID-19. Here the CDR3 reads CASSAARTSGRVGEQYF. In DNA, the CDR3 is TGTGCCAGCAGCGCCGCCCGAACTAGCGGGAGGGTGGGCGAGCAGTACTTC. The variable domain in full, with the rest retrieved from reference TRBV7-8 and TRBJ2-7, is GAGVSQSPRYKVAKRGQDVALRCDPISGHVSLFWYQQALGQGPEFLTYFQNEAQLDKSGLPSDRFFAERPEGSVSTLKIQRTQQEDSAVYLCASSAARTSGRVGEQYFGPGTRLTVT.